Below, 18 T cell receptor beta chains from the same sample are listed, as sequenced in a study of OX40 agonist ivuxolimab in advanced cancers. Repertoires were generated with immunoSEQ multiplex PCR, while TCRdb's copy carries only in-frame clones and drops some. The sample consists of roughly 90,000 clones, around 85% of them appearing once. Sequenced material: CD4+ or CD8+ T cells sorted from blood, taken in a trial of the OX40 agonist ivuxolimab. The receptors come from an adult with an advanced solid tumor such as melanoma, head and neck, liver or kidney cancer.

The chain recombines TRBV7-6 with TRBJ2-2; 12 bases are shared with TRBD2. Looked up from germline, CDR1 is SGHVS and CDR2 is FNYEAQ. Trimming at V came to 4 bases and at J to 1 base, leaving 7 bases not matched to a gene. The CDR3 is 18 residues long. The CDR3 coding sequence is TGTGCCAGCAGCTCTCGGACTAGCGGGACCAGGAACACCGGGGAGCTGTTTTTT. This sequence encodes CASSSRTSGTRNTGELFF.

The chain has TRBV9 and TRBJ1-1; the D is unclear. CDR1 is SGDLS, CDR2 YYNGEE, per germline. V was clipped by 9 bases and J by 2 bases, with 20 bases between them. The CDR3 runs to 15 residues. The chain's CDR3 is CATSPGLGRNTEAFF. CDR3 sequence (DNA): TGTGCCACCTCCCCGGGGTTAGGAAGAAACACTGAAGCTTTCTTT.

The chain recombines TRBV7-6 with TRBJ2-1; D gene unclear. The CDR3 loop spans 13 amino acids. Trimming left V 5 bases short and J 7 bases short, with 12 bases between. Germline-derived CDR1 and CDR2 are SGHVS and FNYEAQ. The CDR3 DNA reads as TGTGCCAGCAGCAGGAGTGAGGTGAATGAGCAGTTCTTC. Its protein is CASSRSEVNEQFF.

The chain uses TRBV6-5 and TRBJ1-5; D remains ambiguous. Trimming shortened V by 2 bases and J by 16 bases, and 21 bases separated the two germline ends. Germline V gene data show CDR1 as MNHEY and CDR2 as SVGAGI. This CDR3 has 14 amino acids. CDR3 sequence: CASSYGMGSVRLHF. In nucleotides, the CDR3 is TGTGCCAGCAGTTACGGGATGGGGTCGGTTCGTTTACATTTT.

This clone occurred a few times. The chain has TRBV18 and TRBJ1-5; 12 nucleotides match TRBD1. This CDR3 region has 14 residues. Germline V gene lookup returns CDR1 KGHSH and CDR2 LQKENI. Trimming at V came to 6 bases and at J to 5 bases, leaving 2 bases not matched to a gene. The CDR3 loop is CASSGTGGYQPQHF. The CDR3 nucleotides read TGTGCCAGCTCCGGGACAGGGGGCTATCAGCCCCAGCATTTT.

This clone was observed a few times. This rearrangement joins TRBV28 to TRBJ1-3; D is undetermined. V was shortened by 4 bases and J by 0 bases, with 7 bases between the two germline ends. The CDR3 runs to 14 residues. The germline V gene has CDR1 MDHEN and CDR2 SYDVKM. CDR3 in DNA: TGTGCCAGCAGTTATCTCAGCTCTGGAAACACCATATATTTT. Amino acid sequence: CASSYLSSGNTIYF.

This clone appeared a few times. The rearrangement joins TRBV9 to TRBJ2-5, with TRBD2 as a possible D gene (6 bases). Germline V CDR1 and CDR2: SGDLS, YYNGEE. V shed 0 bases and J shed 1 base, with 13 bases lying between them. There are 16 residues in the CDR3. The CDR3 here is CASSVGRGWGQETQYF. DNA for the CDR3: TGTGCCAGCAGCGTAGGGCGGGGTTGGGGCCAAGAGACCCAGTACTTC.

V is TRBV5-1 and J is TRBJ2-5; D is perhaps TRBD1 (6 bases). The CDR3 extends over 16 amino acids. Germline assignment: CDR1 SGHRS and CDR2 YFSETQ. V was trimmed by 0 bases and J by 2 bases, leaving 14 bases between them. CDR3 nucleotides: TGCGCCAGCAGCTTGGCGATGGGAAGGGGGCAAGAGACCCAGTACTTC. Its translation: CASSLAMGRGQETQYF.

This rearrangement joins TRBV12-2 to TRBJ2-1; the D call of TRBD1 is as the table states it, not checked on the DNA. TRBV12-2 is a pseudogene. The CDR3 extends over 17 amino acids. CDR3 protein: CASRLAHQGSVNNEQFF. The CDR3 nucleotides are TGTGCAAGTCGCTTAGCGCATCAGGGCTCGGTGAACAATGAGCAGTTCTTC.

This clone was picked up a small number of times. The genes are TRBV30 and TRBJ1-4, with unresolved D. This CDR3 comprises 16 residues. Germline-derived CDR1 and CDR2 are GTSNPN and SVGIG (reference sequence). V was clipped by 0 bases and J by 0 bases, with 11 bases between them. The CDR3 region has the DNA TGTGCCTGGAGTGTGAGCAGGTTTCCAACTAATGAAAAACTGTTTTTT. This translates into CAWSVSRFPTNEKLFF. The full variable domain, with the rest looked up from reference TRBV30 and TRBJ1-4, is SQTIHQWPATLVQPVGSPLSLECTVEGTSNPNLYWYRQAAGRGLQLLFYSVGIGQISSEVPQNLSASRPQDRQFILSSKKLLLSDSGFYLCAWSVSRFPTNEKLFFGSGTQLSVL.

The rearrangement uses TRBV27 and TRBJ1-5, with D possibly being TRBD1 (5 bases). Germline-derived CDR1 and CDR2 are MNHEY and SMNVEV (reference sequence). V was shortened by 0 bases and J by 1 base, with 13 bases between the two germline ends. The CDR3 length is 17 residues. The CDR3 DNA reads TGTGCCAGCAGTTTATCGCGCTCGGGACGGAGCAATCAGCCCCAGCATTTT. Amino acid sequence: CASSLSRSGRSNQPQHF.

The chain recombines TRBV5-1 with TRBJ2-5; 8 nucleotides match TRBD1. Germline CDR1 is SGHRS and CDR2 is YFSETQ. This CDR3 comprises 14 residues. V shed 4 bases, J shed 0 bases, and the junction held 2 bases outside the gene matches. The CDR3, as DNA: TGCGCCAGCAGCACGACAGGGGACCAAGAGACCCAGTACTTC. This translates into CASSTTGDQETQYF. Full variable domain (remainder filled in from reference TRBV5-1 and TRBJ2-5): KAGVTQTPRYLIKTRGQQVTLSCSPISGHRSVSWYQQTPGQGLQFLFEYFSETQRNKGNFPGRFSGRQFSNSRSEMNVSTLELGDSALYLCASSTTGDQETQYFGPGTRLLVL.

The chain uses TRBV6-1 and TRBJ1-1; TRBD1 matches 9 bases. The V gene end was trimmed by 4 bases and the J gene end by 5 bases; junction bases not matched to a gene: 17. Per the germline V gene, CDR1 is MNHNS and CDR2 is SASEGT. The CDR3 extends over 18 amino acids. CDR3 sequence: CASSVTGTGSGRRTEAFF. For the CDR3, the DNA is TGTGCCAGCAGTGTCACCGGGACAGGGTCCGGTAGGCGGACTGAAGCTTTCTTT.

This sequence joins TRBV30 and TRBJ2-7; D gene ambiguous. Between the trimmed V and J ends, which lost 2 bases and 3 bases, there was a span of 14 bases. The length of the CDR3 is 14 residues. CDR1 and CDR2 (germline): GTSNPN, SVGIG (reference sequence). CDR3 sequence (DNA): TGTGCCTGGAGTACCCTGGACGCGCTCTACGAGCAGTACTTC. Its protein product is CAWSTLDALYEQYF.

The chain uses TRBV30 and TRBJ1-2; D may be TRBD1 (6 bases). The ends were cut back, 5 bases at V and 0 bases at J, with 10 bases in the middle. Germline CDR1 reads GTSNPN; CDR2 reads SVGIG (reference sequence). This CDR3 is 13 amino acids long. The CDR3 DNA is TGTGCCTGGGCAGGGGTTTCTAACTATGGCTACACCTTC. Protein sequence: CAWAGVSNYGYTF.

The rearrangement links TRBV5-1 to TRBJ2-1; 12 bases agree with TRBD1. Looked up from germline, CDR1 is SGHRS and CDR2 is YFSETQ. This CDR3 is built from 15 residues. Losses at the gene ends were 2 bases for V and 12 bases for J; bases not matched to a gene: 9. CDR3 residues: CASSFTGTGGSGQFF. The CDR3 region has the DNA TGCGCCAGCAGCTTTACCGGGACAGGGGGCTCTGGGCAGTTCTTC.

This chain links TRBV5-4 with TRBJ2-7; tentatively, D is TRBD1 (5 bases). The germline V and J ends were trimmed by 4 bases and 6 bases, with 8 bases remaining between them. The germline CDR1 and CDR2 sequences are SGHNT and YYREEE (reference sequence). The CDR3 has 11 amino acids. CDR3 sequence reads: CASSQGGEQYF. The CDR3 DNA sequence: TGTGCCAGCAGCCAGGGCGGCGAGCAGTACTTC.

The rearrangement uses TRBV6-5 and TRBJ1-6, with D possibly TRBD1 on 6 matching bases. The CDR3 is 15 amino acids. Germline values: CDR1 MNHEY, CDR2 SVGAGI. V dropped 1 base and J dropped 6 bases, with 10 bases sitting between them. The CDR3 nucleotides read TGTGCCAGCAGTTACTGGGGGCAGGGTAATTCACCCCTCCACTTT. Amino acid sequence: CASSYWGQGNSPLHF.